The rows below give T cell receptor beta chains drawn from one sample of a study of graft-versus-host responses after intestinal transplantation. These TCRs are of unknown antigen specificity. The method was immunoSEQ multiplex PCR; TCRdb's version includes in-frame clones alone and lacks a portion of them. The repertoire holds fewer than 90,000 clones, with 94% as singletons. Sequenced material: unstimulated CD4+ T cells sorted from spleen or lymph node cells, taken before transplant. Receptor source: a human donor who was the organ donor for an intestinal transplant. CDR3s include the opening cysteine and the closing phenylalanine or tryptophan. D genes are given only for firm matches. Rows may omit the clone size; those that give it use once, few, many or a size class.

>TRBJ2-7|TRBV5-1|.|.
CASRSRTEREQYF
TGCGCCAGCAGGAGTCGGACGGAGCGGGAGCAGTACTTC
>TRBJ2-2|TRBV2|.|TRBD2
CASGSGGAFTGELFF
TGTGCCAGCGGTAGCGGGGGGGCCTTCACCGGGGAGCTGTTTTTT
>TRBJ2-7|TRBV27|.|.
CASSRQALLYEQYF
TGTGCCAGCAGTAGACAGGCCTTACTCTACGAGCAGTACTTC
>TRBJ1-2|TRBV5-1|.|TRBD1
CASTPSWTGTNYGYTF
TGCGCCAGCACCCCTTCCTGGACAGGGACCAACTATGGCTACACCTTC
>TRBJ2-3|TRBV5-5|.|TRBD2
CASSQDRRGAKDTQYF
TGTGCCAGCAGCCAAGATCGGCGGGGGGCTAAAGATACGCAGTATTTT
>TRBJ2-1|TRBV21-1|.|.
CASSKEILNGTGGEWGNEQFF
TGTGCCAGCAGCAAAGAAATATTAAACGGGACAGGGGGAGAGTGGGGCAATGAGCAGTTCTTC
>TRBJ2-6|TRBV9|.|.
CASSVTSGANVLTF
TGTGCCAGCAGCGTCACCTCTGGGGCCAACGTCCTGACTTTC
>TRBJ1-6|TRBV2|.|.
CASSLGSISPLHF
TGTGCCAGCAGTTTAGGCAGCATCTCACCCCTCCACTTT
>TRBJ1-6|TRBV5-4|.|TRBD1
CASSLGGQGGNSPLHF
TGTGCCAGCAGCTTGGGGGGACAGGGTGGCAATTCACCCCTCCACTTT
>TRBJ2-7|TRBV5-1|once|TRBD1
CASSLTGGYEQYF
TGCGCCAGCAGCTTGACAGGGGGCTACGAGCAGTACTTC
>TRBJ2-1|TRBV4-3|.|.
CASSPKASGDYNEQFF
TGCGCCAGCAGCCCAAAGGCCAGCGGAGACTACAATGAGCAGTTCTTC
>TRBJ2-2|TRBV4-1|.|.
CASSNHRVGTGELFF
TGTGCCAGCAGCAATCACAGGGTGGGCACCGGGGAGCTGTTTTTT
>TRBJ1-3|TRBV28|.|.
CASRYRQRSSGNTIYF
TGTGCCAGCAGATACCGACAGCGATCCTCTGGAAACACCATATATTTT
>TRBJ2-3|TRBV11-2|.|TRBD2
CASSQRVAGIIETDTQYF
TGTGCCAGCAGCCAAAGAGTAGCGGGGATTATTGAAACAGATACGCAGTATTTT
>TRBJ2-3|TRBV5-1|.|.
CASSPIEPQSTDTQYF
TGCGCCAGCAGCCCGATTGAACCCCAATCGACAGATACGCAGTATTTT
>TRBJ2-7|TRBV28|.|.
CASSSTGLFFHEQYF
TGTGCCAGCAGTTCTACAGGGTTATTCTTTCACGAGCAGTACTTC
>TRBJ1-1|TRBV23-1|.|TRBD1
CASSHPGGNTEAFF
TGCGCCAGCAGTCATCCAGGGGGTAACACTGAAGCTTTCTTT
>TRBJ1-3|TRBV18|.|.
CASSPPSRLNTIYF
TGTGCCAGCTCACCACCGTCCAGGCTAAACACCATATATTTT
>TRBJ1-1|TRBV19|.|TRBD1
CASSLRGGTEAFF
TGTGCCAGTAGTCTCAGGGGGGGGACTGAAGCTTTCTTT
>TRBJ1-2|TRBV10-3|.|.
CAISEGNPNYGYTF
TGTGCCATCAGTGAGGGTAATCCTAACTATGGCTACACCTTC
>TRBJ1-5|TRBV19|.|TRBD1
CASSPGGDKQPQHF
TGTGCCAGTAGTCCAGGGGGCGACAAGCAGCCCCAGCATTTT
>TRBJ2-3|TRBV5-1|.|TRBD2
CASSLRSSGGAQVPYF
TGCGCCAGCAGCTTGAGGAGTAGCGGGGGGGCCCAAGTCCCTTATTTT
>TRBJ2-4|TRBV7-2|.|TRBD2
CASSASGGGIQYF
TGTGCCAGCAGCGCTAGCGGGGGCGGCATTCAGTACTTC
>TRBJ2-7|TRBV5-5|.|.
CASSRGRTTYEQYF
TGTGCCAGCAGCCGGGGACGGACCACCTACGAGCAGTACTTC
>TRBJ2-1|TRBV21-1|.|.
CASSPARGGAQEQFF
TGTGCCAGCAGCCCGGCACGCGGGGGGGCTCAGGAGCAGTTCTTC
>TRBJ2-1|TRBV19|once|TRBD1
CASSRGQGYYNEQFF
TGTGCCAGTAGCAGAGGACAGGGGTACTACAATGAGCAGTTCTTC
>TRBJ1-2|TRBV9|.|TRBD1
CASSGSGQVYGYTF
TGTGCCAGCAGCGGAAGCGGACAGGTCTATGGCTACACCTTC
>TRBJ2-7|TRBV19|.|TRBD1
CATRDRAYEQYF
TGTGCCACGCGGGACAGGGCCTACGAGCAGTACTTC
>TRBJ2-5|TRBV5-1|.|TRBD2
CASSSFLGGDQYF
TGCGCCAGCAGCTCATTTCTTGGGGGGGACCAGTACTTC
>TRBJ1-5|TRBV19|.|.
CASSIDLEAFPSQPQHF
TGTGCCAGTAGTATAGATCTCGAGGCGTTTCCGAGTCAGCCCCAGCATTTT
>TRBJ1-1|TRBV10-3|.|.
CAISVQGNAEAFF
TGTGCCATCAGTGTACAGGGAAACGCTGAAGCTTTCTTT
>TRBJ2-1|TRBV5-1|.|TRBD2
CASSPGVLAGDYNEQFF
TGCGCCAGCAGCCCGGGGGTCTTAGCGGGGGATTACAATGAGCAGTTCTTC
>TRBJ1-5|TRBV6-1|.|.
CASGFNQPQHF
TGTGCCAGCGGTTTCAATCAGCCCCAGCATTTT
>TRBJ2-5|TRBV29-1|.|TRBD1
CSVGTGTGETQYF
TGCAGCGTGGGGACAGGGACGGGGGAGACCCAGTACTTC
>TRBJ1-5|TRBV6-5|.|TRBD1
CASSGSAGQGQPQHF
TGTGCCAGCAGCGGAAGCGCCGGACAGGGGCAGCCCCAGCATTTT
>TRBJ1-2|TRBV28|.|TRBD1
CASRAGQGSSNYGYTF
TGTGCCAGCCGTGCGGGACAGGGGTCTTCCAACTATGGCTACACCTTC
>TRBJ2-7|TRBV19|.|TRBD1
CASSRPGQGYEQYF
TGTGCCAGTAGTCGTCCGGGACAGGGTTACGAGCAGTACTTC
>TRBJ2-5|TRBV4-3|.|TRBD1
CASSQAPGQGATQYF
TGCGCCAGCAGCCAAGCGCCGGGACAGGGTGCGACCCAGTACTTC
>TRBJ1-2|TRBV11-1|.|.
CAIHSPTRVPYGYTF
TGTGCCATCCACTCCCCGACCAGGGTCCCCTATGGCTACACCTTC
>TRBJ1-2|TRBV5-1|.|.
CASSLDTGLQGYTF
TGCGCCAGCAGCTTGGACACAGGCTTACAGGGCTACACCTTC
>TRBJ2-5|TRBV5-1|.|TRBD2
CASTKLAGGRETQYF
TGCGCCAGCACCAAACTAGCGGGGGGGCGAGAGACCCAGTACTTC
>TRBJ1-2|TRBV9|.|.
CASSVGIGTTNGYTF
TGTGCCAGCAGCGTAGGAATAGGGACAACGAATGGCTACACCTTC
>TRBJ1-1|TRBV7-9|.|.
CASSPDRPEAFF
TGTGCCAGCAGCCCCGACAGGCCTGAAGCTTTCTTT
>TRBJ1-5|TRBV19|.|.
CASSKDRGDSNQPQHF
TGTGCCAGTTCGAAGGACCGGGGGGATAGCAATCAGCCCCAGCATTTT
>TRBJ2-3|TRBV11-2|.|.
CASSFRRSRADTQYF
TGTGCCAGCAGCTTTCGGCGATCCCGGGCAGATACGCAGTATTTT
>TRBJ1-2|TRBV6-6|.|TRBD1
CASTGRGSGYTF
TGTGCCAGCACCGGCAGGGGGTCTGGCTACACCTTC
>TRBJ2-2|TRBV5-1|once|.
CASSLPLGDGELFF
TGCGCCAGCAGCTTGCCTTTAGGGGACGGGGAGCTGTTTTTT
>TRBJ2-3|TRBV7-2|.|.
CASSLVGAAYGTDTQYF
TGTGCCAGCAGCTTAGTTGGGGCCGCGTATGGCACAGATACGCAGTATTTT